The clone carrying this T cell receptor (beta chain) came up many times. Its antigen is unidentified. This entry belongs to a study of T-cell reconstitution after alpha-beta-depleted transplantation in children. Unique molecular identifiers were incorporated when the TCRbeta library was constructed. TCRdb ran MiXCR on the PCR reads and lists one entry per CDR3 protein. Here the sample spans about 300,000 distinct CDR3 sequences, less than 9.5% being singletons. Study-wide points: When one year had passed after transplant, most T-cell counts and diversity came from newly produced T cells. Elevated TCRbeta diversity at day 60 was traced, in some patients, to surviving recipient T cells and thymic progenitors. At around two months after transplant, the alpha-beta T cells were reportedly derived from several hundred expanded clones that came from non-depleted graft cells.

The CDR3 is 18 residues long. Trimming pared 2 bases from V and 1 base from J, leaving 16 bases between. The germline CDR1 and CDR2 sequences are SGHRS and YFSETQ. The source of this sequence is a female patient younger than 10 who had a stem cell transplant for Fanconi anemia, so the T cells may come from the graft donor. V usage is TRBV5-1 and J usage is TRBJ2-6; no definite D call. The sequencing here drew on peripheral blood, taken 360 days after TCRalphabeta/CD19-depleted stem cell transplant. This chain's CDR3 is CASSFRRTTFSGANVLTF. Here the CDR3 DNA reads TGCGCCAGCAGCTTTAGAAGGACCACCTTTTCTGGGGCCAACGTCCTGACTTTC.